The 24 T cell receptor beta chains below were found in one sample sequenced in a study of regulatory T cells in long-lasting Graves disease. Time point of the sample: persistent/refractory GD, antithyroid drugs over 5 years with positive TRAb. From RNA extracted from PBMCs, the TCR library was made. Through Arm-PCR of CDR3 regions and iRepertoire HTBI primers, TCR beta libraries were built. MiXCR was run by TCRdb on the multiplex PCR reads, yielding one entry per CDR3 protein. The repertoire has under 350,000 distinct CDR3 sequences, roughly a fifth of them found once; the top ten carry approximately 60%. Sequenced material: peripheral blood mononuclear cells (PBMCs), taken when the disease was refractory, from a patient treated with antithyroid drugs. All receptors come from a female donor with Graves disease.

This clonotype was seen a few times. The rearrangement uses TRBV5-1 and TRBJ2-3; 16 nucleotides line up with TRBD2. Germline V CDR1 and CDR2: SGHRS, YFSETQ. This CDR3 contains 17 residues. The trim removed 0 bases at V and 4 bases at J, leaving 2 bases unmatched. Here the CDR3 reads CASSLEGLAGGPDTQYF. As DNA, the CDR3 is TGCGCCAGCAGCTTGGAGGGACTAGCGGGAGGGCCAGATACGCAGTATTTT.

This clonotype was observed a handful of times. The rearrangement links TRBV9 to TRBJ1-2, with D tentatively TRBD1 (6 bases). The CDR3 totals 14 residues. The germline V gene encodes CDR1 SGDLS and CDR2 YYNGEE. The V end lost 4 bases, the J end lost 0 bases, and 10 bases lay between the germline ends. The CDR3 DNA reads TGTGCCAGCAGCTTGGGGGCCCCTAACTATGGCTACACCTTC. Its translation is CASSLGAPNYGYTF.

This clonotype was seen ten or more times. V is TRBV3-1 and J is TRBJ1-1; D is undetermined. V was shortened by 0 bases and J by 4 bases, with 15 bases between the two germline ends. Germline-derived CDR1 and CDR2 are LGHDT and YNNKEL (reference sequence). CDR3 length: 16 amino acids. The DNA for the CDR3 is TGTGCCAGCAGCCAAGATGGAGATCCCGCAGGCACTGAAGCTTTCTTT. Its translation is CASSQDGDPAGTEAFF. Full variable domain (missing parts from reference TRBV3-1 and TRBJ1-1): DTAVSQTPKYLVTQMGNDKSIKCEQNLGHDTMYWYKQDSKKFLKIMFSYNNKELIINETVPNRFSPKSPDKAHLNLHINSLELGDSAVYFCASSQDGDPAGTEAFFGQGTRLTVV.

This chain connects TRBV12-3 or TRBV12-4 to TRBJ1-1, with 9 bases fitting TRBD1. With V trimmed by 7 bases and J by 5 bases, 5 bases remained unmatched. This CDR3 is built from 13 residues. The CDR3 loop reads CASTGQGKTEAFF. Written as DNA, the CDR3 is TGTGCCAGCACCGGACAGGGGAAGACTGAAGCTTTCTTT.

The table lists this clonotype with many counts. This chain connects TRBV28 to TRBJ2-7, with D perhaps TRBD2 (5 bases). Germline-derived CDR1 and CDR2 are MDHEN and SYDVKM. The V end lost 6 bases, the J end lost 2 bases, and 20 bases lay between the germline ends. CDR3 length equals 16 residues. CDR3 sequence reads: CASSLLLGEGTYEQYF. CDR3 coding DNA: TGTGCCAGCAGCCTGCTGCTTGGTGAGGGCACCTACGAGCAGTACTTC. The whole variable domain, remainder taken from reference TRBV28 and TRBJ2-7, is DVKVTQSSRYLVKRTGEKVFLECVQDMDHENMFWYRQDPGLGLRLIYFSYDVKMKEKGDIPEGYSVSREKKERFSLILESASTNQTSMYLCASSLLLGEGTYEQYFGPGTRLTVT.

The chain recombines TRBV19 with TRBJ2-7; 8 bases map to TRBD2. Germline trimming cut 5 bases from V and 3 bases from J; bases unmatched to any gene: 6. Germline CDR1 reads LNHDA; CDR2 reads SQIVND (reference sequence). The CDR3 loop spans 14 amino acids. The CDR3 reads CASSPPGLVYEQYF. The CDR3 nucleotides are TGTGCCAGTAGTCCTCCGGGACTAGTCTACGAGCAGTACTTC.

CDR3 in DNA: TGTGCCAGTAGTACCGGACGGCAGCCCCAGCATTTT. It codes for CASSTGRQPQHF. The rearrangement joins TRBV19 to TRBJ1-5; D is unresolved. This CDR3 is 12 amino acids long. CDR1 and CDR2 (germline): LNHDA, SQIVND (reference sequence). The germline V and J ends were trimmed by 4 bases and 7 bases, with 8 bases remaining between them.

This clonotype has more than one count but fewer than ten. The CDR3 bases are TGTGCCAGCAGCACCGAGGGTGGTGACAGGGTATTTAGCACAGATACGCAGTATTTT. Translating gives CASSTEGGDRVFSTDTQYF. The V call is TRBV7-2, the J call TRBJ2-3, with 7 nucleotides matching TRBD1. CDR1 is SGHTA and CDR2 is FQGNSA in the germline V gene. V was clipped by 5 bases and J by 0 bases; unmatched bases: 17. The CDR3 extends over 19 amino acids.

The chain joins TRBV11-2 to TRBJ2-2, with TRBD1 matching over 8 bases. Germline V gives CDR1 SGHAT, CDR2 FQNNGV. The CDR3 has 18 amino acids. J lost 5 bases, V lost 0 bases, and 11 bases had no gene match. The CDR3 here is CASSLDVAGGAWTGELFF. The CDR3 bases are TGTGCCAGCAGCTTAGATGTCGCAGGGGGCGCTTGGACCGGGGAGCTGTTTTTT.

This clonotype has ten or more counts. The chain is built from TRBV11-2 and TRBJ2-7; D uncertain. Per germline, CDR1 SGHAT and CDR2 FQNNGV. The CDR3 runs 14 residues. V dropped 1 base and J dropped 1 base, with 8 bases sitting between them. CDR3 nucleotide sequence: TGTGCCAGCAGCTTAGGCAAAGGGTCCTACGAGCAGTACTTC. Protein: CASSLGKGSYEQYF.

The chain joins TRBV13 to TRBJ1-5; D gene unclear. Trimming removed 0 bases at V and 0 bases at J, with 6 bases between. Germline V CDR1 and CDR2: PRHDT, FYEKMQ (reference sequence). This CDR3 comprises 15 residues. This CDR3 reads CASSLGSNSNQPQHF. CDR3 bases: TGTGCCAGCAGCTTAGGGAGTAATAGCAATCAGCCCCAGCATTTT.

This clonotype appeared many times. The gene calls are TRBV28 and TRBJ1-6; no clear D gene. Trimming took off 6 bases at V and 6 bases at J, with 12 bases between the two ends. This CDR3 has 14 amino acids. Germline V CDR1 and CDR2: MDHEN, SYDVKM. CDR3 amino acids: CASRPGHLNSPLHF. CDR3 DNA sequence: TGTGCCAGCAGGCCGGGCCACCTTAATTCACCCCTCCACTTT.

This clonotype occurred many times. This sequence joins TRBV11-2 and TRBJ2-5; D is uncertain. CDR1 SGHAT and CDR2 FQNNGV come from the germline V gene. This CDR3 contains 16 residues. With 11 bases removed from V and 5 bases from J, the gap between germline ends came to 27 bases. The CDR3 nucleotides are TGTGCCTCAACCGCTGCCGGCCGAGAACTTTGGGAGACCCAGTACTTC. Translating gives CASTAAGRELWETQYF. Combining the CDR3 with reference TRBV11-2 and TRBJ2-5 gives the whole variable domain EAGVAQSPRYKIIEKRQSVAFWCNPISGHATLYWYQQILGQGPKLLIQFQNNGVVDDSQLPKDRFSAERLKGVDSTLKIQPAKLEDSAVYLCASTAAGRELWETQYFGPGTRLLVL.

In its sample, this clonotype was seen many times. V is TRBV18 and J is TRBJ2-7; D is ambiguous. The CDR3 is 11 amino acids. Per germline, CDR1 KGHSH and CDR2 LQKENI. The germline V and J ends were trimmed by 5 bases and 6 bases, with 8 bases remaining between them. CDR3 loop: CASSSKSEQYF. The CDR3 coding sequence is TGTGCCAGCTCATCAAAAAGCGAGCAGTACTTC.

In its sample, this clonotype was seen a few times. The junction does not match germline at one end; this may be a read error. This CDR3 reads CASSRRSGSDEQYF. CDR3 DNA sequence: TGCGCCAGCAGCCGCCGTAGCGGGAGTGACGAGCAGTACTTC. The chain couples TRBV11-2 to TRBJ2-7; TRBD2 aligns across 9 bases. Germline V gives CDR1 SGHAT, CDR2 FQNNGV. This CDR3 spans 14 amino acids.

The table lists this clonotype with a few counts. V usage is TRBV6-1 and J usage is TRBJ1-2, with 7 bases aligning to TRBD1. CDR3 size: 17 residues. Trimming removed 3 bases from V and 3 bases from J; junction bases left unmatched: 13. The germline V gene has CDR1 MNHNS and CDR2 SASEGT. CDR3 DNA: TGTGCCAGCAGTGACTCCTCCGCGACAGGGATCGACTATGGCTACACCTTC. It encodes CASSDSSATGIDYGYTF.

This clonotype was picked up many times. This chain connects TRBV18 to TRBJ1-2; D not resolved. CDR3 length equals 11 residues. The V gene's germline CDR1 is KGHSH and CDR2 LQKENI. Trimming cost V 8 bases and J 6 bases, with 10 bases left between them. The CDR3 sequence is CASARHHGYTF. The CDR3 DNA reads TGTGCCAGCGCACGTCACCATGGCTACACCTTC.

This clonotype was observed many times. V gene TRBV11-1 combines with J gene TRBJ2-5, with D perhaps matching TRBD1 or TRBD2 (5 bases each). Germline V gene sequence: CDR1 SGHAT, CDR2 FQDESV (reference sequence). This CDR3 has 14 amino acids. V dropped 4 bases and J dropped 1 base, with 10 bases sitting between them. CDR3 amino acids: CASSSGPSQETQYF. In nucleotides, the CDR3 is TGTGCCAGCAGCTCGGGACCGTCCCAAGAGACCCAGTACTTC.

The rearrangement links TRBV10-2 to TRBJ1-5; 9 bases agree with TRBD1. Germline V CDR1 and CDR2: WSHSY, SAAADI. The CDR3 is 18 amino acids. Trimming removed 3 bases from V and 0 bases from J; junction bases left unmatched: 9. The CDR3 bases are TGCGCCAGCAGTGATGGAAGGGACAGGGTCTCTAGCAATCAGCCCCAGCATTTT. As protein: CASSDGRDRVSSNQPQHF.

This clonotype was observed at least ten times. The V call is TRBV2, the J call TRBJ1-6; TRBD1 matches 7 bases. Germline CDR1 is SNHLY and CDR2 is FYNNEI. V dropped 6 bases and J dropped 15; count of bases not matched to a gene: 14. The CDR3 runs 14 residues. The CDR3 region is CASRNDRALDRLHF. The CDR3 nucleotides are TGTGCCAGCAGGAATGACAGGGCCCTCGATCGCCTCCACTTT.

This clonotype was counted many times. V usage is TRBV30 and J usage is TRBJ2-7; 12 bases agree with TRBD1. Germline lookup yields CDR1 GTSNPN and CDR2 SVGIG (reference sequence). The CDR3 extends over 15 amino acids. With 1 base clipped from V and 6 bases from J, the junction kept 7 bases outside the gene matches. The CDR3 loop is CAWSGTGQGAPEQYF. CDR3 DNA sequence: TGTGCCTGGAGTGGAACGGGACAGGGGGCGCCCGAGCAGTACTTC.

This sequence joins TRBV4-1 and TRBJ1-2; D gene uncertain. The CDR3 runs 17 residues. Germline V gives CDR1 MGHRA, CDR2 YSYEKL. V dropped 0 bases and J dropped 4 bases, with 18 bases sitting between them. The CDR3 DNA sequence: TGCGCCAGCAGCCAAGATGTGGACCCCCGATGGAGCTATGGCTACACCTTC. Amino acids: CASSQDVDPRWSYGYTF.

This clonotype was picked up many times. The rearrangement joins TRBV24-1 to TRBJ1-1; no firm D call. The CDR3 is 13 amino acids. CDR1 is KGHDR and CDR2 is SFDVKD in the germline V gene. Trimming stripped 7 bases from V and 0 bases from J, with 8 bases between. CDR3 sequence: CATRAGMNTEAFF. The CDR3 DNA sequence: TGTGCCACCAGGGCAGGAATGAACACTGAAGCTTTCTTT.

There are a few counts of this clonotype. This clone may be a read error of a much larger clone one base away. CDR3 sequence (DNA): TGTGCCAGCAGTTTGAGGCTAGCGGGAGGACCGGTCTACGAGCAGTACTTC. Its translation: CASSLRLAGGPVYEQYF. The chain recombines TRBV12-3 or TRBV12-4 with TRBJ2-7, with TRBD2 identical over 11 bases. V was clipped by 3 bases and J by 3 bases; unmatched bases: 10. The CDR3 covers 17 residues.